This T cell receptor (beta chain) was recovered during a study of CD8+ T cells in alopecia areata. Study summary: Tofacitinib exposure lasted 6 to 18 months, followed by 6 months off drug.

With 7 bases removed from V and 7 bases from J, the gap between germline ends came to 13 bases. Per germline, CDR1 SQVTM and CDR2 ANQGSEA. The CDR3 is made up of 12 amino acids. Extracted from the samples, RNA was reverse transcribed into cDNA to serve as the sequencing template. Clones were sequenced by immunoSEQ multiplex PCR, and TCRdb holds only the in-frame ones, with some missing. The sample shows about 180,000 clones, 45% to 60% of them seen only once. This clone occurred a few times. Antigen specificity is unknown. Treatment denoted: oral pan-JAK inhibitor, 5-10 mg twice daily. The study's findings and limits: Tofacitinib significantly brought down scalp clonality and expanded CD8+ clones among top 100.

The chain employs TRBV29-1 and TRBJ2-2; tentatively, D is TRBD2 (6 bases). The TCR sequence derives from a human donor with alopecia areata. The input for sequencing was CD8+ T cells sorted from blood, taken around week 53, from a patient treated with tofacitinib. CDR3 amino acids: CSAQEEGGELFF. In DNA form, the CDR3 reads TGCAGCGCCCAGGAGGAGGGCGGGGAGCTGTTTTTT.